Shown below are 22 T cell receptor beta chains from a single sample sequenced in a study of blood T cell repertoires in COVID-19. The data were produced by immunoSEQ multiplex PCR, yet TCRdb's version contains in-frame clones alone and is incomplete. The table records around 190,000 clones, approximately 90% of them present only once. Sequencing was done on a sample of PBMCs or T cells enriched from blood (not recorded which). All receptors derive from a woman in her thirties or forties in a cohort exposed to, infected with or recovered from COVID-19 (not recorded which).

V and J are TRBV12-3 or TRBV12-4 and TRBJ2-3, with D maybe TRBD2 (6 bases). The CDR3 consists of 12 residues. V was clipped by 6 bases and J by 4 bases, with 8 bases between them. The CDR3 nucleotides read TGTGCCAGCAGCTGGGGGGCAGATACGCAGTATTTT. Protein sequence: CASSWGADTQYF.

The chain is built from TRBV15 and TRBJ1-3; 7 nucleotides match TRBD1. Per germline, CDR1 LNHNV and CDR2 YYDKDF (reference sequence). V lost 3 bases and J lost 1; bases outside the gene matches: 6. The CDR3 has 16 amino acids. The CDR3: CATSSLQGLSGNTIYF. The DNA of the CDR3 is TGTGCCACCAGCAGCTTACAGGGGTTGTCTGGAAACACCATATATTTT.

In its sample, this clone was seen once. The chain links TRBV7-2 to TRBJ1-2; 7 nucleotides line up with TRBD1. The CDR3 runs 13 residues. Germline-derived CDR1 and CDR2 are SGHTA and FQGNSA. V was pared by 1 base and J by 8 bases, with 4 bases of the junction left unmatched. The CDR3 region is CASSLDMGQGYTF. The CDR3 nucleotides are TGTGCCAGCAGCTTAGATATGGGACAGGGCTACACCTTC. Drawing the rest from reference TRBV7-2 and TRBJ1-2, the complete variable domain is GAGVSQSPSNKVTEKGKDVELRCDPISGHTALYWYRQSLGQGLEFLIYFQGNSAPDKSGLPSDRFSAERTGGSVSTLTIQRTQQEDSAVYLCASSLDMGQGYTFGSGTRLTVV.

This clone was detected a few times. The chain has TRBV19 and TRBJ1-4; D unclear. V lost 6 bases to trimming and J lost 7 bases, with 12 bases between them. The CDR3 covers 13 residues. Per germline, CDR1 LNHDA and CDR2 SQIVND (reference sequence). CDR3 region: CASRRTAGEKLFF. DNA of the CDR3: TGTGCCAGTAGGAGAACAGCAGGTGAAAAACTGTTTTTT.

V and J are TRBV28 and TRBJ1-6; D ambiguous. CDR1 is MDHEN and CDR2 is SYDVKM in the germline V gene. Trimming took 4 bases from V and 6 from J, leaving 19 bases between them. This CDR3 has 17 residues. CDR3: CASSSAWWRKTNSPLHF. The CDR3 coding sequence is TGTGCCAGCAGTTCAGCCTGGTGGAGGAAAACTAATTCACCCCTCCACTTT.

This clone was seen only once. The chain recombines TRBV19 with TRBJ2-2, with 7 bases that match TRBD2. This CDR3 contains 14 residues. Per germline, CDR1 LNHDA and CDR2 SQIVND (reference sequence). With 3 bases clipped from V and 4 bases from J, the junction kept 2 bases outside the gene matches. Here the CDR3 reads CASSILAGTGELFF. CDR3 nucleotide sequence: TGTGCCAGTAGTATCTTAGCGGGCACCGGGGAGCTGTTTTTT.

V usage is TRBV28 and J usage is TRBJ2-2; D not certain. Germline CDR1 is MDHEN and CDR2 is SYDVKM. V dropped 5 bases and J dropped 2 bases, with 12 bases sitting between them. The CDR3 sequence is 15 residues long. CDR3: CASSPGWRNTGELFF. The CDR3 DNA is TGTGCCAGCAGTCCCGGGTGGCGAAACACCGGGGAGCTGTTTTTT.

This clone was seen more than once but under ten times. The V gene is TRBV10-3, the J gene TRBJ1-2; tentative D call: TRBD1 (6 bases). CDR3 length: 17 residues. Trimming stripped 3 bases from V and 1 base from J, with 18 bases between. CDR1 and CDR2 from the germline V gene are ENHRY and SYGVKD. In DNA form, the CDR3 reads TGTGCCATCAGTGAAGGTTACAGGGTGGCTTTTAACTATGGCTACACCTTC. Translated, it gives CAISEGYRVAFNYGYTF.

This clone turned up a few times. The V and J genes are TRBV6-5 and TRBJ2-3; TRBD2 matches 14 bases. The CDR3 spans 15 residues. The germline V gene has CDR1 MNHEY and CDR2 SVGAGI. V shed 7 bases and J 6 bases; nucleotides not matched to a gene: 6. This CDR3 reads CASIEGLAGADTQYF. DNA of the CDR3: TGTGCCAGCATCGAGGGACTAGCGGGGGCCGATACGCAGTATTTT.

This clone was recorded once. The CDR3 DNA reads TGCGCCAGCAGCCTCCCGGGGGGGCCCCTCCACTTT. It encodes CASSLPGGPLHF. The chain is built from TRBV4-1 and TRBJ1-6, with D possibly matching TRBD1 (5 bases). Trimming cost V 4 bases and J 13 bases, with 11 bases left between them. The V gene's germline CDR1 is MGHRA and CDR2 YSYEKL. The CDR3 length is 12 residues.

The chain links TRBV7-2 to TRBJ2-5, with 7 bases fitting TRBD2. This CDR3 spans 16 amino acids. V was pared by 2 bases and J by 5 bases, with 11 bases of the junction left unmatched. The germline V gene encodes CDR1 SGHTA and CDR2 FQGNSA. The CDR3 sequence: CASSLPRASGGETQYF. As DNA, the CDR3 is TGTGCCAGCAGCTTACCCAGGGCTAGCGGTGGGGAGACCCAGTACTTC.

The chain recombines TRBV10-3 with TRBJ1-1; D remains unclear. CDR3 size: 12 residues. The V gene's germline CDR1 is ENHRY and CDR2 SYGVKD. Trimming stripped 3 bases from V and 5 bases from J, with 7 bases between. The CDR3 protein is CAISDWRTEAFF. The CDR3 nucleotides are TGTGCCATCAGTGACTGGCGGACTGAAGCTTTCTTT.

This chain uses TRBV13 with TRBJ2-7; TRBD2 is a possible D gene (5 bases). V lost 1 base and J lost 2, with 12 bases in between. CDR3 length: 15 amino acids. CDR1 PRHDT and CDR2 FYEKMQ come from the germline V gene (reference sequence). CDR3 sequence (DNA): TGTGCCAGCAGCTTAGCGGAGCGGACTGCCTACGAGCAGTACTTC. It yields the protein CASSLAERTAYEQYF.

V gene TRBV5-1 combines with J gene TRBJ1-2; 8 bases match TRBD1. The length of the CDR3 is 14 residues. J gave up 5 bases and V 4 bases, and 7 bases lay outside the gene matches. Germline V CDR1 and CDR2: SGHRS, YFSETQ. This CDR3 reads CASSHSDRGYGYTF. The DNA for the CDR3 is TGCGCCAGCAGCCATTCAGACAGGGGATATGGCTACACCTTC.

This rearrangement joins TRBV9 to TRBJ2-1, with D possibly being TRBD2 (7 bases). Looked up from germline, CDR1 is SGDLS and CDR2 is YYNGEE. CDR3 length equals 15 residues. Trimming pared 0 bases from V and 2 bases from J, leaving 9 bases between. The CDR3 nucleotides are TGTGCCAGCAGCGTAGTGGGGGGGCCCTACAATGAGCAGTTCTTC. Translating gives CASSVVGGPYNEQFF.

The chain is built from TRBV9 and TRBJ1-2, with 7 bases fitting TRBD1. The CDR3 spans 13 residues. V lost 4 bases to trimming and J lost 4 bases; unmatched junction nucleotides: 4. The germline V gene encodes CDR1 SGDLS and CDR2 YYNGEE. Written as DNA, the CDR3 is TGTGCCAGCAGCAAAGGACAGGTCTATGGCTACACCTTC. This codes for CASSKGQVYGYTF. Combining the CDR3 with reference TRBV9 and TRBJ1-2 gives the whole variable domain DSGVTQTPKHLITATGQRVTLRCSPRSGDLSVYWYQQSLDQGLQFLIQYYNGEERAKGNILERFSAQQFPDLHSELNLSSLELGDSALYFCASSKGQVYGYTFGSGTRLTVV.

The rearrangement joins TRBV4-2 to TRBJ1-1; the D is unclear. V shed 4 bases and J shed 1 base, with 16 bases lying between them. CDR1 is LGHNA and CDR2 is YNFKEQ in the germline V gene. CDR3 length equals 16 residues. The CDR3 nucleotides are TGTGCCAGCAGCCCGCGGGAGGGCGTTGGGAACACTGAAGCTTTCTTT. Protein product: CASSPREGVGNTEAFF.

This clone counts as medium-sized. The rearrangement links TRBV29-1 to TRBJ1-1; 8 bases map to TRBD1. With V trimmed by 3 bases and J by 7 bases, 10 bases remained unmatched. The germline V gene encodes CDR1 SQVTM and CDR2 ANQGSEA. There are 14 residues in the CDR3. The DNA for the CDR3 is TGCAGCGTTGAGGGAGGACAGGGACCGAGTGAAGCTTTCTTT. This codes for CSVEGGQGPSEAFF.

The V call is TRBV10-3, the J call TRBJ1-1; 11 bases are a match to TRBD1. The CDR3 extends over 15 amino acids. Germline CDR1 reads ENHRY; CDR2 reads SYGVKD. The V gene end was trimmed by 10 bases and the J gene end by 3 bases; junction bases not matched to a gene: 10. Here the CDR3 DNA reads TGTGCCACCGGACAGGGGGCGACCTGGGACACTGAAGCTTTCTTT. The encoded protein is CATGQGATWDTEAFF.

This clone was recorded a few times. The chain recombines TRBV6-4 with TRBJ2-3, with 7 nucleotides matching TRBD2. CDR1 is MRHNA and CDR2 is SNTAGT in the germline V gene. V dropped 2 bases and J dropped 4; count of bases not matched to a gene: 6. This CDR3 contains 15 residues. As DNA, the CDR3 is TGTGCCAGCAGTGACGACGGGGGGAGCGCAGATACGCAGTATTTT. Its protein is CASSDDGGSADTQYF.

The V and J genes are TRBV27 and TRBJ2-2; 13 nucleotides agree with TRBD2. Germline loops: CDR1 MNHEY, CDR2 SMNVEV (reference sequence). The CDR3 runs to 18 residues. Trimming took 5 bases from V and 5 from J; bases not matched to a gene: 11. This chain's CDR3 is CASSRGLAGAAWTGELFF. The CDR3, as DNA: TGTGCCAGCAGTAGAGGACTAGCGGGAGCCGCTTGGACCGGGGAGCTGTTTTTT.

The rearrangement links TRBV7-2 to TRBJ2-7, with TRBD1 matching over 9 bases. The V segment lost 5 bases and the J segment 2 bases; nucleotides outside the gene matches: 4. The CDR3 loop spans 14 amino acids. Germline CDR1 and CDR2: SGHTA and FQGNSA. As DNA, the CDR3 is TGTGCCAGCAGCCACCGGGACAGGGCCTACGAGCAGTACTTC. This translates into CASSHRDRAYEQYF.